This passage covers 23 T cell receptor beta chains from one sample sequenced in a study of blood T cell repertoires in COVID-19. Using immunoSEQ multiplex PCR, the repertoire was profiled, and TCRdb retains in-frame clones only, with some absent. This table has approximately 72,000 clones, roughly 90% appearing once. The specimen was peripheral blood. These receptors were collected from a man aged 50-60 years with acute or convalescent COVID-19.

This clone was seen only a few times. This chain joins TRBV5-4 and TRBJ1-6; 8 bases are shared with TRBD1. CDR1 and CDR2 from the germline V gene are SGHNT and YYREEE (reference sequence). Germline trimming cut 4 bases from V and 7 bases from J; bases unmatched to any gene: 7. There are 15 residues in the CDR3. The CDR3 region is CASSPPGQVNSPLHF. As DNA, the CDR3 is TGTGCCAGCAGCCCGCCGGGACAGGTGAATTCACCCCTCCACTTT. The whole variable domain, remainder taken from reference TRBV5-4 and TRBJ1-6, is ETGVTQSPTHLIKTRGQQVTLRCSSQSGHNTVSWYQQALGQGPQFIFQYYREEENGRGNFPPRFSGLQFPNYSSELNVNALELDDSALYLCASSPPGQVNSPLHFGNGTRLTVT.

CDR3 sequence: CASSGSGVTEAFF. CDR3 nucleotide sequence: TGCGCCAGCAGTGGCTCAGGGGTTACTGAAGCTTTCTTT. This chain uses TRBV10-1 with TRBJ1-1; D perhaps matches TRBD1 (6 bases). With 4 bases removed from V and 5 bases from J, the gap between germline ends came to 11 bases. CDR3 length: 13 residues. The V gene's germline CDR1 is WNHNN and CDR2 SYGVQD (reference sequence).

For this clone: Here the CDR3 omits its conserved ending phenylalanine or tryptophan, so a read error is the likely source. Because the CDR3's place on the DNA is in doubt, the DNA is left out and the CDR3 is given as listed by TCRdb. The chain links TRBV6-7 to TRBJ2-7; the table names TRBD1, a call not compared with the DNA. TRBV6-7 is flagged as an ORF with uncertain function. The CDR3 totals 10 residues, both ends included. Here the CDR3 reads CASSYRDTAS.

CDR3 nucleotides: TGTGCCATCAGTGAGTCGGGAGGGGCTGCTTATGGCTACACCTTC. Translation gives CAISESGGAAYGYTF. V is TRBV10-3 and J is TRBJ1-2, with D tentatively TRBD1 (5 bases). This CDR3 region has 15 residues. The V gene's germline CDR1 is ENHRY and CDR2 SYGVKD. V lost 0 bases to trimming and J lost 5 bases, with 13 bases between them.

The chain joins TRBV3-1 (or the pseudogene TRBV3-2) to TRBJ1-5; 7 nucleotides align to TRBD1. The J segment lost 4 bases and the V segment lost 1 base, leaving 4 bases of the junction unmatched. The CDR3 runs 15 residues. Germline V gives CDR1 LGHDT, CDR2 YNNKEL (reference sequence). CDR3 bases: TGTGCCAGCAGCCAAGCCCCGACAGGGAATCAGCCCCAGCATTTT. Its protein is CASSQAPTGNQPQHF.

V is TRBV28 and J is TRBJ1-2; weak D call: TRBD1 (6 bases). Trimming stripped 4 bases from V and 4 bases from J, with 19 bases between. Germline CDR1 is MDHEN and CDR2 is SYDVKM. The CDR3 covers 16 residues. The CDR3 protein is CASSSTGPEFIYGYTF. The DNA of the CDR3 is TGTGCCAGCAGTTCGACAGGCCCAGAATTTATCTATGGCTACACCTTC.

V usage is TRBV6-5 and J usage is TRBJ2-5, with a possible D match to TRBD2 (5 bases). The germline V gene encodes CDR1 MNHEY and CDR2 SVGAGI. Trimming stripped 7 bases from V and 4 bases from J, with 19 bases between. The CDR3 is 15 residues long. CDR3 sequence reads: CASTKDLSFGETQYF. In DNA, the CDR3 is TGTGCCAGCACAAAGGACTTATCTTTCGGAGAGACCCAGTACTTC.

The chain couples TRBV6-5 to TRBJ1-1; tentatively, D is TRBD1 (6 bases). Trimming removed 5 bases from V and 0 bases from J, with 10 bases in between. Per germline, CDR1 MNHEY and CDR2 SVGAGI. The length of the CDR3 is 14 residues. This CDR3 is CASSRGHMNTEAFF. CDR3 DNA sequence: TGTGCCAGCAGTCGGGGACATATGAACACTGAAGCTTTCTTT.

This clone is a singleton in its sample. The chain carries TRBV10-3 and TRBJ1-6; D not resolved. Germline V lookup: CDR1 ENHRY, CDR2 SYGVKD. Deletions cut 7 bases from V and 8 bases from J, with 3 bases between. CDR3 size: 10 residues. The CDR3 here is CAITDSPLHF. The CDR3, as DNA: TGTGCCATCACCGATTCACCCCTCCACTTT.

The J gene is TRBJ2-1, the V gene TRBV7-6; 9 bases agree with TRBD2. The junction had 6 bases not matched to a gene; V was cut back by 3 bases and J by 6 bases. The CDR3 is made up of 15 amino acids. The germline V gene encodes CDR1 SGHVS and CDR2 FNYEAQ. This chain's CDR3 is CASSLIAGVGNEQFF. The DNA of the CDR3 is TGTGCCAGCAGCTTGATAGCGGGGGTGGGCAATGAGCAGTTCTTC. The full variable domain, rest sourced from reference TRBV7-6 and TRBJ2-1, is GAGVSQSPRYKVTKRGQDVALRCDPISGHVSLYWYRQALGQGPEFLTYFNYEAQQDKSGLPNDRFSAERPEGSISTLTIQRTEQRDSAMYRCASSLIAGVGNEQFFGPGTRLTVL.

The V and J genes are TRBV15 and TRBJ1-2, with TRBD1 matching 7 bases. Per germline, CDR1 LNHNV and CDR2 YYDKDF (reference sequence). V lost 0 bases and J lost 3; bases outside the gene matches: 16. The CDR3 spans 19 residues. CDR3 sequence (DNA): TGTGCCACCAGCAGAGATAAACGCCGACTTCGGACAGGTGACTATGGCTACACCTTC. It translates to CATSRDKRRLRTGDYGYTF.

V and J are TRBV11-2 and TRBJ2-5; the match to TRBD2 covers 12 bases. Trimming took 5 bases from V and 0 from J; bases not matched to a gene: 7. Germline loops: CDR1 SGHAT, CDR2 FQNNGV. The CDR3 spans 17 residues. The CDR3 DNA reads TGTGCCAGCAGCCTACTAGCGGGGGGCCCGTACCAAGAGACCCAGTACTTC. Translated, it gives CASSLLAGGPYQETQYF. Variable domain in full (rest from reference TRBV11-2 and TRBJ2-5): EAGVAQSPRYKIIEKRQSVAFWCNPISGHATLYWYQQILGQGPKLLIQFQNNGVVDDSQLPKDRFSAERLKGVDSTLKIQPAKLEDSAVYLCASSLLAGGPYQETQYFGPGTRLLVL.

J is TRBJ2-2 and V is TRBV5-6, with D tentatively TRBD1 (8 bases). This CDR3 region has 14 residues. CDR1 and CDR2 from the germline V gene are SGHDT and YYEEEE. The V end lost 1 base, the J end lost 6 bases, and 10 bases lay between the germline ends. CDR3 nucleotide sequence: TGTGCCAGCAGCTTGACAGGGGGGGCCGGGGAGCTGTTTTTT. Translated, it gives CASSLTGGAGELFF.

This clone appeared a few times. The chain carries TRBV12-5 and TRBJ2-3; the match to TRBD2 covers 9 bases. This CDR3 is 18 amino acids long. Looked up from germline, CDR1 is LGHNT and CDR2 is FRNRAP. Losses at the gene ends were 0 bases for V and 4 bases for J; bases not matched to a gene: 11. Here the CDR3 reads CASGLVVGHGLASDTQYF. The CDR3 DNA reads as TGTGCTAGTGGTTTGGTAGTTGGTCACGGACTAGCGTCAGATACGCAGTATTTT.

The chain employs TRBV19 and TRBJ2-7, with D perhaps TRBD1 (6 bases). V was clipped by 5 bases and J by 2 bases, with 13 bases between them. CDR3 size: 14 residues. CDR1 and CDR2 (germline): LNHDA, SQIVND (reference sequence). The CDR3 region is CASSVGDTTYEQYF. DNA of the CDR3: TGTGCCAGTAGTGTGGGGGACACAACCTACGAGCAGTACTTC.

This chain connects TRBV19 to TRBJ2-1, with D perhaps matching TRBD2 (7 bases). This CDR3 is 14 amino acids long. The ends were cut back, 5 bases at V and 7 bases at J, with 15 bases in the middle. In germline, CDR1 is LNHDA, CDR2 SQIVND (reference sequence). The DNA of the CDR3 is TGTGCCAGTAGTGATGGGGGGGGCGGAAATGAGCAGTTCTTC. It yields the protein CASSDGGGGNEQFF.

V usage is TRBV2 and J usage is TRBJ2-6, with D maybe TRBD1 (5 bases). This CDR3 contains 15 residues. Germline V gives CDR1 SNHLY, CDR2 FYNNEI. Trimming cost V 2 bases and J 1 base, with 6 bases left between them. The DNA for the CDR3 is TGTGCCAGCAGTGAACAGGGTTCTGGGGCCAACGTCCTGACTTTC. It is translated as CASSEQGSGANVLTF. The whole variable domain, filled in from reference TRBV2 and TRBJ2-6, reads EPEVTQTPSHQVTQMGQEVILRCVPISNHLYFYWYRQILGQKVEFLVSFYNNEISEKSEIFDDQFSVERPDGSNFTLKIRSTKLEDSAMYFCASSEQGSGANVLTFGAGSRLTVL.

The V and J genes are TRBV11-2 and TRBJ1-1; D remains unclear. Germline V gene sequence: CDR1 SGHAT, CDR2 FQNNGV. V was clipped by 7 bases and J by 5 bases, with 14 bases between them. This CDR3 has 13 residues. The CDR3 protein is CASTHRRETEAFF. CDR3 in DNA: TGTGCCAGCACCCATCGCCGGGAGACTGAAGCTTTCTTT. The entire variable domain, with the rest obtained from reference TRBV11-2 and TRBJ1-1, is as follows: EAGVAQSPRYKIIEKRQSVAFWCNPISGHATLYWYQQILGQGPKLLIQFQNNGVVDDSQLPKDRFSAERLKGVDSTLKIQPAKLEDSAVYLCASTHRRETEAFFGQGTRLTVV.

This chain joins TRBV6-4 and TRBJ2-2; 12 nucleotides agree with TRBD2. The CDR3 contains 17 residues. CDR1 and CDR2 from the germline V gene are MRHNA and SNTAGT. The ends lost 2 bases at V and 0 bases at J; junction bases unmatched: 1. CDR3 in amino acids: CASSDASGGANTGELFF. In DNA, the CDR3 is TGTGCCAGCAGTGACGCTAGCGGGGGGGCGAACACCGGGGAGCTGTTTTTT.

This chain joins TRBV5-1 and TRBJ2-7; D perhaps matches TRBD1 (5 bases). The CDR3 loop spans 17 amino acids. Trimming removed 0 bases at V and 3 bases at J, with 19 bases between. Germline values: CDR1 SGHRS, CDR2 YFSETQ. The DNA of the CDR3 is TGCGCCAGCAGCTTGGATCCGTGGGCCAGGGTTAACTACGAGCAGTACTTC. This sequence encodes CASSLDPWARVNYEQYF.

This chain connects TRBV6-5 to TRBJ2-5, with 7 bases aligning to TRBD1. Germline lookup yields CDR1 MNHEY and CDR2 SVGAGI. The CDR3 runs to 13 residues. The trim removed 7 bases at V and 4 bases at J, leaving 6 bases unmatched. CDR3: CASNRQGVETQYF. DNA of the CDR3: TGTGCCAGCAACAGGCAGGGGGTAGAGACCCAGTACTTC.

CDR3 nucleotides: TGTGCCAGCAGCACCCGACAGGGCCCCAACTACAATGAGCAGTTCTTC. Its translation is CASSTRQGPNYNEQFF. The genes are TRBV13 and TRBJ2-1; TRBD1 aligns across 7 bases. Germline V CDR1 and CDR2: PRHDT, FYEKMQ (reference sequence). The CDR3 loop spans 16 amino acids. V shed 5 bases and J 3 bases; nucleotides not matched to a gene: 10.

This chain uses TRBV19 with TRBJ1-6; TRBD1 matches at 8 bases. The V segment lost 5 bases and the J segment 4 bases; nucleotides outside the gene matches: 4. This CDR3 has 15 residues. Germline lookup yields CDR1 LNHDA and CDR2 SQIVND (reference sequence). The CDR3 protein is CASSDDRGYNSPLHF. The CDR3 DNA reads TGTGCCAGTAGTGATGACAGGGGATATAATTCACCCCTCCACTTT.